This TCR beta chain was observed in a study of blood T cell repertoires in COVID-19. Across the whole study: COVID-19 samples collected from the United States, Italy and Spain covered acute and convalescent phases.

TCRdb keeps only in-frame clones here, not all; method: immunoSEQ multiplex PCR. The profile covers 100,000 to 150,000 clones, with about 89% appearing a single time and 18% taken by the ten largest. Germline loops: CDR1 SEHNR, CDR2 FQNEAQ (reference sequence). The CDR3 has 16 amino acids. Deletions cut 0 bases from V and 2 bases from J, with 14 bases between. The receptor comes from a middle-aged man with active or convalescent COVID-19. The chain joins TRBV7-9 to TRBJ2-7; the D gene is possibly TRBD1 (5 bases). The sequencing sample was made of peripheral blood. This CDR3 reads CASSLALGHTTYEQYF. The CDR3 coding sequence is TGTGCCAGCAGCTTAGCGCTCGGACATACTACCTACGAGCAGTACTTC.